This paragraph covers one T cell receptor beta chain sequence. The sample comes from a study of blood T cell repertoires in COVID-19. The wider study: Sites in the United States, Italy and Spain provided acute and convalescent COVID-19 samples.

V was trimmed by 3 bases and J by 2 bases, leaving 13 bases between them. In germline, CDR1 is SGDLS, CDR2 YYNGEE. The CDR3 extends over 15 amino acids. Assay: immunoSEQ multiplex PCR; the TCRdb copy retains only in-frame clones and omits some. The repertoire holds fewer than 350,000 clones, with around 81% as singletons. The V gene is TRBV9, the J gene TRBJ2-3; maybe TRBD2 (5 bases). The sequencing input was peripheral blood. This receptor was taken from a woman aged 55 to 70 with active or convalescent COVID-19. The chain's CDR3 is CASSGGSGPTDTQYF. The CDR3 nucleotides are TGTGCCAGCAGCGGAGGGAGTGGGCCCACAGATACGCAGTATTTT.